The present entry profiles one TCR beta chain with its context. The data originate from a study of blood T cell repertoires in COVID-19. In the original processing: Reference gene primer amplification gave nucleated cell count estimates. The data were produced by immunoSEQ multiplex PCR, yet TCRdb's version contains in-frame clones alone and is incomplete. The V and J calls and clone size are taken from that table; D and trimming were inferred from the DNA. The profile shows fewer than 85,000 clones, around 82% of them singletons. J was trimmed by 7 bases and V by 4 bases; bases with no gene match: 11. Germline V gene data show CDR1 as MGHRA and CDR2 as YSYEKL. This CDR3 has 17 amino acids.

The sequence was collected from a human donor in a cohort sampled during active COVID-19. Material: peripheral blood. The chain employs TRBV4-1 and TRBJ1-4; 11 positions agree with TRBD1. The CDR3: CASSRLPWGQGGEKLFF. The CDR3 bases are TGCGCCAGCAGCCGACTACCGTGGGGACAGGGGGGTGAAAAACTGTTTTTT.